The 31 T cell receptor beta chains below all came from one sample that was sequenced in a study of read filtering for tumor transcriptome and immune sequencing (dated by TCRdb to between 2020 and 2021). Instrument on record: Illumina HiSeq 4000. TCR libraries were constructed from 400 to 500 ng RNA using the Immunoverse kit, and molecular barcoded adaptors covering alpha/delta and beta/gamma chains were employed. TCRdb itself trimmed the public reads at Q25 with fastp, ran MiXCR and retained productive beta chains. Identical CDR3 protein sequences are pooled into one entry, listed with their most common genes and DNA. The sample profile shows 100,000 to 150,000 distinct CDR3 sequences; under 15% of them were found once. Approximately 10% of the sample rests with the top ten. Sequencing used a population of CD138-negative cells sorted from bone marrow. In light of the paper, this sample's cell subset or site label describes: bone marrow mononuclear cells depleted of CD138+ plasma/myeloma cells by negative magnetic selection. The receptors were sampled from a donor older than 35 with multiple myeloma.

This clonotype showed up many times. The DNA is left out, because the CDR3 cannot be placed on it with certainty; the CDR3 is given as TCRdb lists it. The chain couples TRBV6-5 to TRBJ1-6. CDR1 MNHEY and CDR2 SVGAGI come from the germline V gene. The CDR3 numbers 15 amino acids, ends counted. CDR3 loop: CASSSSAGHNSPLHF.

This clonotype has at least ten counts. The chain joins TRBV29-1 to TRBJ2-7, with D tentatively TRBD1 (5 bases). The germline V and J ends were trimmed by 2 bases and 5 bases, with 10 bases remaining between them. Germline CDR1 reads SQVTM; CDR2 reads ANQGSEA. This CDR3 spans 12 amino acids. The CDR3 is CSVEWAGNEQYF. The CDR3 region has the DNA TGCAGCGTTGAATGGGCAGGGAACGAGCAGTACTTC.

This clonotype was counted at least ten times. The chain uses TRBV2 and TRBJ2-3; 7 bases fit TRBD1. There are 14 residues in the CDR3. The V gene's germline CDR1 is SNHLY and CDR2 FYNNEI. V shed 8 bases and J 2 bases; nucleotides not matched to a gene: 7. Here the CDR3 DNA reads TGTGCCAGCCGTGGACAGGTGAACACAGATACGCAGTATTTT. It translates to CASRGQVNTDTQYF.

This clonotype was picked up one time. The chain couples TRBV11-2 to TRBJ2-1, with D possibly being TRBD2 (5 bases). V was trimmed by 0 bases and J by 15 bases, leaving 9 bases between them. The V gene's germline CDR1 is SGHAT and CDR2 FQNNGV. The CDR3 runs to 11 residues. The CDR3, as DNA: TGTGCCAGCAGCTTAGATGGTAGCGCGTTCTTC. This translates into CASSLDGSAFF.

This clonotype appeared many times. The chain is built from TRBV30 and TRBJ2-7; TRBD1 aligns across 7 bases. V dropped 4 bases and J dropped 0; count of bases not matched to a gene: 6. The CDR3 totals 14 residues. Germline-derived CDR1 and CDR2 are GTSNPN and SVGIG (reference sequence). The CDR3 sequence: CAWTPQGTSYEQYF. The DNA for the CDR3 is TGTGCCTGGACGCCACAGGGGACCTCCTACGAGCAGTACTTC.

This clonotype was observed many times. J is TRBJ1-2 and V is TRBV6-2 or TRBV6-3; D gene unclear. The CDR3 extends over 16 amino acids. Deletions cut 5 bases from V and 0 bases from J, with 16 bases between. The germline V gene encodes CDR1 MNHEY and CDR2 SVGEGT. CDR3 residues: CASSPREGRANYGYTF. CDR3 sequence (DNA): TGTGCCAGCAGTCCCCGGGAGGGTAGGGCTAACTATGGCTACACCTTC.

In this sample, this clonotype turned up a few times. This chain joins TRBV3-1 and TRBJ1-5; TRBD1 matches at 7 bases. CDR1 and CDR2 (germline): LGHDT, YNNKEL (reference sequence). J lost 7 bases, V lost 4 bases, and 10 bases had no gene match. The CDR3 consists of 15 residues. The DNA of the CDR3 is TGTGCCAGCAGCCGAGATCCAGGGGGGAAGCAGCCCCAGCATTTT. Translation: CASSRDPGGKQPQHF. Combining the CDR3 with reference TRBV3-1 and TRBJ1-5 gives the whole variable domain DTAVSQTPKYLVTQMGNDKSIKCEQNLGHDTMYWYKQDSKKFLKIMFSYNNKELIINETVPNRFSPKSPDKAHLNLHINSLELGDSAVYFCASSRDPGGKQPQHFGDGTRLSIL.

This clonotype was recorded at least ten times. V usage is TRBV10-3 and J usage is TRBJ2-3; 10 positions match TRBD2. CDR3 size: 18 residues. The V gene's germline CDR1 is ENHRY and CDR2 SYGVKD. With 0 bases clipped from V and 3 bases from J, the junction kept 9 bases outside the gene matches. Written as DNA, the CDR3 is TGTGCCATCAGTGAGTCTGGGCTAGCGGGAGATGTAACAGATACGCAGTATTTT. As protein: CAISESGLAGDVTDTQYF.

This clonotype has a count of ten or more. V gene TRBV11-1 combines with J gene TRBJ2-3, with a possible D match to TRBD2 (5 bases). The V end was cut by 5 bases, the J end by 1 base, with 13 bases between. Germline values: CDR1 SGHAT, CDR2 FQDESV (reference sequence). The CDR3 is 15 residues long. CDR3 sequence (DNA): TGTGCCAGCAGCACACGCCTCGGGGGCACAGATACGCAGTATTTT. Its protein product is CASSTRLGGTDTQYF.

In regard to this clonotype: The junction differs from germline at one of its ends, possibly a read error. The chain has TRBV3-1 and TRBJ2-3; no firm D call. CDR3 size: 12 residues. Germline assignment: CDR1 LGHDT and CDR2 YNNKEL (reference sequence). The CDR3 DNA sequence: TGTGCCGGCAGCCAAGAAGAAGATACGCAGTATTTT. Residues: CAGSQEEDTQYF.

Notes on this clonotype: Being one base from a much bigger clone, this may be a read error. The DNA for the CDR3 is TGTGCCAGCGGCAAATGCGGGCGGCAGGGGATCTACAATGAGCAGTTCTTC. This encodes CASGKCGRQGIYNEQFF. The chain has TRBV21-1 and TRBJ2-1; the D call TRBD1 from the table was never checked on the DNA. TRBV21-1 is labeled a pseudogene. CDR3 length: 17 amino acids.

Comments on this clonotype: A single base separates this from a much larger clone, so it may be a read error. The missing conserved phenylalanine or tryptophan at the end of this CDR3 makes a read error likely. This chain connects TRBV27 to TRBJ2-1; D unclear. In germline, CDR1 is MNHEY, CDR2 SMNVEV (reference sequence). The CDR3 is made up of 14 amino acids. V lost 8 bases to trimming and J lost 1 base, with 12 bases between them. The CDR3 here is CASPTRWSYNEQFL. As DNA, the CDR3 is TGTGCCAGCCCGACACGTTGGTCCTACAATGAGCAGTTCCTC.

This clonotype was detected many times. This rearrangement joins TRBV28 to TRBJ2-5; TRBD1 agrees at 7 bases. Germline CDR1 and CDR2: MDHEN and SYDVKM. The CDR3 consists of 16 residues. J lost 2 bases, V lost 6 bases, and 12 bases had no gene match. The CDR3: CASSQTGTAKQETQYF. CDR3 coding DNA: TGTGCCAGCAGCCAAACCGGGACAGCTAAACAAGAGACCCAGTACTTC.

The chain has TRBV20-1 and TRBJ1-5; TRBD1 matches at 7 bases. V shed 4 bases and J 0 bases; nucleotides not matched to a gene: 9. The germline V gene has CDR1 DFQATT and CDR2 SNEGSKA (reference sequence). The CDR3 contains 16 residues. CDR3 loop: CSAKRTGQYSNQPQHF. In DNA form, the CDR3 reads TGCAGTGCTAAGAGGACGGGACAGTATAGCAATCAGCCCCAGCATTTT.

Comment on this clonotype: This may stem from a read error, because a much larger clone lies one nucleotide away. The CDR3 region has the DNA TGTGCCAGCAGCCTGAGTCTAGCGGGATCCTACAATGAGCAGTTCTTC. It is translated as CASSLSLAGSYNEQFF. The chain employs TRBV3-1 and TRBJ2-1; TRBD2 agrees at 9 bases. CDR1 LGHDT and CDR2 YNNKEL come from the germline V gene (reference sequence). The V segment lost 4 bases and the J segment 1 base; nucleotides outside the gene matches: 5. The CDR3 consists of 16 residues.

This clonotype appeared many times. The V and J genes are TRBV20-1 and TRBJ2-1; possible D gene TRBD2, 6 bases. The V and J ends lost 5 bases and 8 bases respectively, with 22 bases between them. CDR3 length equals 15 residues. Germline CDR1 and CDR2: DFQATT and SNEGSKA (reference sequence). CDR3 sequence: CSAGTGTGSLDEQFF. The CDR3 DNA is TGCAGTGCTGGGACCGGGACCGGGAGTTTGGATGAGCAGTTCTTC.

This clonotype was seen ten or more times. The rearrangement joins TRBV11-2 to TRBJ2-1, with a weak D call TRBD2 (6 bases). The CDR3 is made up of 14 amino acids. Germline assignment: CDR1 SGHAT and CDR2 FQNNGV. V shed 5 bases and J shed 5 bases, with 13 bases lying between them. CDR3 residues: CASSRGTRDNEQFF. Here the CDR3 DNA reads TGTGCCAGCAGCCGGGGGACGAGAGACAATGAGCAGTTCTTC. Together with reference TRBV11-2 and TRBJ2-1, the CDR3 gives the full variable domain: EAGVAQSPRYKIIEKRQSVAFWCNPISGHATLYWYQQILGQGPKLLIQFQNNGVVDDSQLPKDRFSAERLKGVDSTLKIQPAKLEDSAVYLCASSRGTRDNEQFFGPGTRLTVL.

As concerns this clonotype: This clone may be a read error of a much larger clone one base away. The chain is built from TRBV6-6 and TRBJ2-1; tentatively, D is TRBD1 (5 bases). The germline V gene has CDR1 MNHNY and CDR2 SVGAGI (reference sequence). The CDR3 spans 16 residues. V lost 8 bases to trimming and J lost 1 base, with 18 bases between them. The DNA for the CDR3 is TGTGCCAGCGGTTCCCCAGGGATGGGGTCCTACAATGAGCAGTTCTTC. This encodes CASGSPGMGSYNEQFF.

This clonotype was counted at least ten times. This sequence joins TRBV29-1 and TRBJ2-1, with D perhaps matching TRBD1 (5 bases). This CDR3 has 19 amino acids. Germline lookup yields CDR1 SQVTM and CDR2 ANQGSEA. Trimming cost V 3 bases and J 4 bases, with 28 bases left between them. DNA of the CDR3: TGCAGCGTTGATTTGTATATGGCCAGGGTGGCTACCGGGTACAATGAGCAGTTCTTC. This translates into CSVDLYMARVATGYNEQFF.

There are many counts of this clonotype. This sequence joins TRBV20-1 and TRBJ2-3, with D unresolved. Trimming stripped 4 bases from V and 5 bases from J, with 7 bases between. The germline V gene has CDR1 DFQATT and CDR2 SNEGSKA (reference sequence). The length of the CDR3 is 11 residues. The CDR3: CSAILGDTQYF. The CDR3 region has the DNA TGCAGTGCTATATTAGGAGATACGCAGTATTTT.

This clonotype was counted at least ten times. The V gene is TRBV4-2, the J gene TRBJ2-3; a possible D gene is TRBD2 (6 bases). The CDR3 spans 16 residues. CDR1 LGHNA and CDR2 YNFKEQ come from the germline V gene. V was clipped by 4 bases and J by 0 bases, with 14 bases between them. CDR3: CASSLGLSPSTDTQYF. The CDR3 region has the DNA TGTGCCAGCAGCCTGGGACTCTCCCCTAGCACAGATACGCAGTATTTT.

This clonotype was seen at least ten times. This sequence joins TRBV6-1 and TRBJ2-1; 9 bases map to TRBD2. Germline assignment: CDR1 MNHNS and CDR2 SASEGT. The V and J ends lost 5 bases and 3 bases, in that order; junction bases with no gene match: 14. This CDR3 has 18 amino acids. CDR3 in DNA: TGTGCCAGCAGTTACTCCTTACAGCGGGGGGTGTACTACAATGAGCAGTTCTTC. This gives the protein CASSYSLQRGVYYNEQFF.

This clonotype was recorded many times. The chain employs TRBV25-1 and TRBJ1-1, with a tentative D call TRBD1 (6 bases). The V end was cut by 0 bases, the J end by 4 bases, with 15 bases between. Germline loops: CDR1 MGHDK, CDR2 SYGVNS. The CDR3 runs to 16 residues. CDR3 DNA sequence: TGTGCCAGCAGTGAATATCCTGGGGGCTACCCCACTGAAGCTTTCTTT. It yields the protein CASSEYPGGYPTEAFF.

This clonotype was picked up many times. This chain joins TRBV6-1 and TRBJ1-5; D gene unclear. This CDR3 region has 15 residues. In germline, CDR1 is MNHNS, CDR2 SASEGT. Trimming pared 2 bases from V and 3 bases from J, leaving 11 bases between. CDR3 in amino acids: CASSESGSPNQPQHF. For the CDR3, the DNA is TGTGCCAGCAGTGAATCAGGATCCCCCAATCAGCCCCAGCATTTT.

This clonotype has more than one count but fewer than ten. The J gene is TRBJ2-3, the V gene TRBV2; the D call may be TRBD1 or TRBD2 (5 bases each). V was shortened by 4 bases and J by 2 bases, with 10 bases between the two germline ends. CDR3 length equals 14 residues. Germline-derived CDR1 and CDR2 are SNHLY and FYNNEI. The CDR3 protein is CASSAGDHTDTQYF. The CDR3 nucleotides are TGTGCCAGCAGTGCCGGGGACCACACAGATACGCAGTATTTT.

This clonotype came up many times. This chain uses TRBV12-3 or TRBV12-4 with TRBJ2-2; possibly TRBD2 for D (5 bases). CDR3 size: 14 residues. The V end was cut by 1 base, the J end by 5 bases, with 8 bases between. The CDR3 nucleotides read TGTGCCAGCAGTTTAGGAGGGAGTACCGGGGAGCTGTTTTTT. Its protein product is CASSLGGSTGELFF.

This clonotype was observed at least ten times. V and J are TRBV14 and TRBJ1-1, with a weak D call TRBD1 (6 bases). In germline, CDR1 is SGHDN, CDR2 FVKESK. Trimming took 1 base from V and 1 from J, leaving 16 bases between them. This CDR3 spans 17 amino acids. The chain's CDR3 is CASSQAGTGTKNTEAFF. CDR3 coding DNA: TGTGCCAGCAGCCAAGCCGGGACCGGGACAAAGAACACTGAAGCTTTCTTT.

This clonotype came up many times. The chain is built from TRBV6-6 and TRBJ1-1; D might be TRBD1 (6 bases). The germline V and J ends were trimmed by 5 bases and 8 bases, with 21 bases remaining between them. The V gene's germline CDR1 is MNHNY and CDR2 SVGAGI (reference sequence). The CDR3 sequence is 15 residues long. The CDR3 is CASSTLGDTSPEAFF. The CDR3 DNA reads TGTGCCAGCAGTACATTAGGGGACACCTCCCCCGAAGCTTTCTTT.

A remark on this clonotype: A much larger clonotype is one base distant, so this may be a read error. The V gene is TRBV27, the J gene TRBJ2-3, with 11 nucleotides matching TRBD2. The CDR3 is 15 amino acids. CDR1 and CDR2 from the germline V gene are MNHEY and SMNVEV (reference sequence). CDR3 sequence: CASSPLAGGTDTPYF. The CDR3 DNA sequence: TGTGCCAGCAGCCCCCTAGCGGGAGGCACAGATACGCCGTATTTT.

This clonotype was counted many times. The chain joins TRBV7-2 to TRBJ1-6; the D is unclear. V lost 1 base to trimming and J lost 7 bases, with 8 bases between them. Germline V gene sequence: CDR1 SGHTA, CDR2 FQGNSA. There are 14 residues in the CDR3. Here the CDR3 DNA reads TGTGCCAGCAGCTTAGAATTGGGGAATTCACCCCTCCACTTT. It encodes CASSLELGNSPLHF.

This clonotype was detected once. With a much larger clone just one base away, this may be a read error. The genes are TRBV7-2 and TRBJ2-7, with 8 positions matching TRBD2. Germline V gene lookup returns CDR1 SGHTA and CDR2 FQGNSA. CDR3 length equals 14 residues. The trim removed 5 bases at V and 3 bases at J, leaving 6 bases unmatched. This CDR3 is CASSEAGGLYEQYF. For the CDR3, the DNA is TGTGCCAGCAGCGAGGCGGGAGGCCTCTACGAGCAGTACTTC.